This TCR beta chain was sequenced during a study of tumor and adjacent non-tumor tissue in lung cancer. The overall study: Patients comprised about a dozen adenocarcinoma, a couple of squamous cell carcinoma and 1 small cell lung cancer. The study, taken as a whole, reports: Shorter survival was associated with higher TCR diversity in tumors. Top 100 clones took a larger repertoire share in normal lung.

This clonotype has a handful of counts. As yet, its antigen is unknown. Being one base from a much bigger clone, this may be a read error. The template was RNA from unsorted bulk tissue. This non-tumor lung sample came from over 3 cm beyond the tumor edge. Germline lookup yields CDR1 SGHRS and CDR2 YFSETQ. There are 13 residues in the CDR3. A modified ARM-PCR protocol with three rounds of nested PCR amplified TCRbeta. MiXCR was run by TCRdb on the multiplex PCR reads, yielding one entry per CDR3 protein. The table includes about 67,000 distinct CDR3 sequences, around 82% detected once. The J gene is TRBJ2-5, the V gene TRBV5-1; D call uncertain. What was sequenced was distant non-tumor lung tissue. This clonotype originated in a man in his 60s with non-small cell lung cancer. DNA of the CDR3: TGCCCCAGCCGAGACATCGATTCCAAGACCCAGTACTTC. Its translation is CPSRDIDSKTQYF.